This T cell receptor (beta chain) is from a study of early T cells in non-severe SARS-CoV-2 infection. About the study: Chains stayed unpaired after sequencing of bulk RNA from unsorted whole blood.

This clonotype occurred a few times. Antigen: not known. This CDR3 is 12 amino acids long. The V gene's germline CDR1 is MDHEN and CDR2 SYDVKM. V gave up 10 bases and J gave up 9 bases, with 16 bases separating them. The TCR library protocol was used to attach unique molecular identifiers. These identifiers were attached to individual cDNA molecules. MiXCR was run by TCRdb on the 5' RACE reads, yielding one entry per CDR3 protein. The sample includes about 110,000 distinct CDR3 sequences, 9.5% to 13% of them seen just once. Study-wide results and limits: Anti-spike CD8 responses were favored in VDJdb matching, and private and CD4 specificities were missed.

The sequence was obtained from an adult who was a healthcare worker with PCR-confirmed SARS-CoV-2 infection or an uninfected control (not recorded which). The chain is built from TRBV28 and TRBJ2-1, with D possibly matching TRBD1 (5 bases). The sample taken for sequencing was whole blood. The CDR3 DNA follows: TGTGCCACCATGACAGCCGGTGTTGAGCAGTTCTTC. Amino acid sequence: CATMTAGVEQFF.